Listed below are T cell receptor beta chains from one sample, sequenced in a study of cytomegalovirus exposure and HLA in healthy donors. Assay used: immunoSEQ multiplex PCR; TCRdb lists only in-frame clones, some missing. The repertoire holds roughly 160,000 clones, more than 70% seen once, with about 1% in the top ten. Sequencing was performed on PBMCs. These receptors were taken from a man aged 25-40 years in good health and CMV-seronegative. The CDR3 runs from the conserved cysteine through the conserved F or W. Fields, in order: J gene, D gene, V gene, CDR3 protein. D genes are given only for firm matches.

J: TRBJ2-3
D: TRBD2
V: TRBV13
CDR3: CASSLIREGKDTQYF

J: TRBJ1-1
D: TRBD1
V: TRBV28
CDR3: CASSRDRVFTNTEAFF

J: TRBJ2-5
D: TRBD2
V: TRBV4-1
CDR3: CASSQALGLAGGGQETQYF

J: TRBJ2-7
D: TRBD2
V: TRBV2
CDR3: CASTRGLAGTYEQYF

J: TRBJ2-7
D: -
V: TRBV4-1
CDR3: CASSQSQTPSYEQYF

J: TRBJ1-1
D: -
V: TRBV5-8
CDR3: CASSFWQGAF

J: TRBJ1-5
D: -
V: TRBV7-9
CDR3: CASSLAGGEGNQPQHF

J: -
D: TRBD1
V: TRBV9
CDR3: CASSPRVDRGGSYEQYF

J: TRBJ1-5
D: -
V: TRBV28
CDR3: CASTTSPGERSYSNQPQHF

J: TRBJ2-4
D: -
V: TRBV5-4
CDR3: CASSNNTPGTKNIQYF

J: TRBJ1-1
D: -
V: TRBV7-9
CDR3: CASSLGRGWPEAFF

J: TRBJ2-7
D: TRBD1
V: TRBV9
CDR3: CASSTGTGDFYEQYF

J: TRBJ2-5
D: TRBD1
V: TRBV10-3
CDR3: CASNRGHLETQYF

J: TRBJ1-1
D: -
V: TRBV19
CDR3: CASKARGVDTEAFF

J: TRBJ1-1
D: TRBD1
V: TRBV7-8
CDR3: CASSSHRGEDTEAFF

J: TRBJ1-4
D: -
V: TRBV27
CDR3: CASRRTGQRNEKLFF

J: TRBJ2-2
D: -
V: TRBV7-9
CDR3: CASSPAGELFF

J: TRBJ2-1
D: -
V: TRBV5-1
CDR3: CASSLIASGADEQFF

J: TRBJ2-1
D: -
V: TRBV11-2
CDR3: CASSFGVLGGNEQFF

J: TRBJ1-1
D: -
V: TRBV4-1
CDR3: CASSQVQLNTEAFF

J: TRBJ1-1
D: -
V: TRBV29-1
CDR3: CSVAVDTEAFF

J: TRBJ2-3
D: TRBD2
V: TRBV7-6
CDR3: CASSRSQRGSDTQYF

J: TRBJ2-1
D: TRBD2
V: TRBV4-3
CDR3: CASSGLAFNEQFF

J: TRBJ2-7
D: TRBD2
V: TRBV6-5
CDR3: CASNSGGGSYEQYF

J: TRBJ2-1
D: -
V: TRBV11-3
CDR3: CASSLGTDPYFGNEQFF

J: TRBJ1-1
D: -
V: TRBV29-1
CDR3: CSVGVLTGTEAFF

J: TRBJ2-7
D: TRBD1
V: TRBV28
CDR3: CASSGRDRGTLYEQYF

J: TRBJ2-3
D: -
V: TRBV27
CDR3: CASSRVSTDTQYF

J: TRBJ2-2
D: -
V: TRBV6-5
CDR3: CASSYSWLGQGELFF

J: TRBJ2-7
D: -
V: TRBV5-1
CDR3: CASSLAELVSYEQYF

J: TRBJ1-5
D: TRBD1
V: TRBV10-2
CDR3: CASSAHRGLNQPQHF

J: TRBJ2-1
D: -
V: TRBV30
CDR3: CAWSGSGAYNEQFF

J: TRBJ2-7
D: -
V: TRBV7-2
CDR3: CASSEGVYEQYF

J: TRBJ2-1
D: TRBD2
V: TRBV5-4
CDR3: CASRVAGVYNEQFF

J: TRBJ2-3
D: TRBD2
V: TRBV11-2
CDR3: CASSRRLAGSTDTQYF

J: TRBJ1-2
D: TRBD1
V: TRBV7-2
CDR3: CASRRQGQNYGYTF

J: TRBJ1-5
D: TRBD1
V: TRBV6-4
CDR3: CASSDIMKGQNQPQHF

J: TRBJ2-5
D: TRBD2
V: TRBV4-3
CDR3: CASSQDVWGGQETQYF

J: TRBJ2-7
D: -
V: TRBV25-1
CDR3: CASSEYPSYEQYF

J: TRBJ1-4
D: TRBD1
V: TRBV7-8
CDR3: CASSLARHRGNEKLFF

J: TRBJ2-3
D: TRBD2
V: TRBV4-2
CDR3: CASSRPSEAGEDTQYF

J: TRBJ2-2
D: -
V: TRBV9
CDR3: CASSGEGGEGPNTGELFF

J: TRBJ2-1
D: TRBD2
V: TRBV5-8
CDR3: CASSLASGRLSYNEQFF

J: TRBJ1-2
D: -
V: TRBV11-2
CDR3: CASSPAGYGYTF

J: TRBJ2-4
D: -
V: TRBV28
CDR3: CASSLPGVNIQYF

J: TRBJ2-5
D: TRBD2
V: TRBV7-9
CDR3: CASSSPGLAGLNQETQYF